This T cell receptor (beta chain) was sequenced for a study of T cells after yellow fever vaccination. Trimming removed 2 bases at V and 4 bases at J, with 10 bases between. The germline gives CDR1 SGHRS, CDR2 YFSETQ. The CDR3 totals 14 residues. There are many counts of this clonotype. MiXCR was run by TCRdb on the 5' RACE reads, yielding one entry per CDR3 protein. The repertoire holds around 11,000 distinct CDR3 sequences, with roughly 4.8% as singletons. This specimen was PBMCs, either bulk or a sorted T-cell subset (CD4+, CD8+, memory, or dextramer-sorted; not recorded which), taken roughly 14 days after the first yellow fever vaccination. V usage is TRBV5-1 and J usage is TRBJ1-5; the D is unclear. This sequence originates from a man in his late teens or twenties who received the YFV17D yellow fever vaccine. The CDR3 protein is CASSFDGRNQPQHF. In DNA, the CDR3 is TGCGCCAGCAGCTTTGACGGGAGGAATCAGCCCCAGCATTTT.